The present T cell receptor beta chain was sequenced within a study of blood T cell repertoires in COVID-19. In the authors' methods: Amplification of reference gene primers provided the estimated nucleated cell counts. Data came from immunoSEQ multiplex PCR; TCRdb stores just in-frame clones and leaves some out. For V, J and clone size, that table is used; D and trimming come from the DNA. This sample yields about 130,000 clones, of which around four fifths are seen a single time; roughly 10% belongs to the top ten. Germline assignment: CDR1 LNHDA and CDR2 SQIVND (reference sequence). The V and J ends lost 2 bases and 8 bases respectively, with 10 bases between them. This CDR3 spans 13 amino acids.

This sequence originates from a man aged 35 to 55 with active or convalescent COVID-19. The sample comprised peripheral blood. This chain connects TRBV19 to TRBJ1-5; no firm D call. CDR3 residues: CASSIRGSEPQHF. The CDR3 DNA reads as TGTGCCAGTAGTATAAGAGGGTCGGAGCCCCAGCATTTT. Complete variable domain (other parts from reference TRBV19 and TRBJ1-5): DGGITQSPKYLFRKEGQNVTLSCEQNLNHDAMYWYRQDPGQGLRLIYYSQIVNDFQKGDIAEGYSVSREKKESFPLTVTSAQKNPTAFYLCASSIRGSEPQHFGDGTRLSIL.